This is a list of T cell receptor beta chains from one sample in a study of brain T cells in children with intractable seizures. Produced via immunoSEQ multiplex PCR; TCRdb's table is partial and in-frame only. This sample has under 150,000 clones; 90% to 95% occur once, and the top ten carry 3.8%. The sample here was peripheral blood, taken at surgery. Receptors originate from a boy in the first two years of life with hemimegalencephaly and intractable seizures. CDR3s include the opening cysteine and the closing phenylalanine or tryptophan. Fields, in order: J gene, V gene, CDR3 protein.

TRBJ2-7 TRBV11-3 CASSITGSYEQYF
TRBJ2-5 TRBV28 CASSLRSMAQYF
TRBJ2-2 TRBV4-3 CASSQDSLLAVNTGELFF
TRBJ1-1 TRBV5-1 CASSDRDRGDTEAFF
TRBJ2-3 TRBV4-1 CASSQVAGGTDTQYF
TRBJ2-1 TRBV9 CASSVAYNEQFF
TRBJ1-6 TRBV5-1 CASSLYDRGDSPLHF
TRBJ1-4 TRBV2 CASRPGGREKLFF
TRBJ2-7 TRBV27 CASSPGTSGGTYEQYF
TRBJ2-3 TRBV28 CASSRPGLAANTDTQYF
TRBJ2-7 TRBV18 CASSLDTVSYEQYF
TRBJ1-5 TRBV2 CASSRPEGVYQPQHF
TRBJ2-1 TRBV9 CASSADGRWNEQFF
TRBJ2-2 TRBV7-2 CASSLAGTGELFF
TRBJ2-3 TRBV18 CASSPQQGLVGHHSTDTQYF
TRBJ1-3 TRBV4-2 CASSQPTGASSGNTIYF